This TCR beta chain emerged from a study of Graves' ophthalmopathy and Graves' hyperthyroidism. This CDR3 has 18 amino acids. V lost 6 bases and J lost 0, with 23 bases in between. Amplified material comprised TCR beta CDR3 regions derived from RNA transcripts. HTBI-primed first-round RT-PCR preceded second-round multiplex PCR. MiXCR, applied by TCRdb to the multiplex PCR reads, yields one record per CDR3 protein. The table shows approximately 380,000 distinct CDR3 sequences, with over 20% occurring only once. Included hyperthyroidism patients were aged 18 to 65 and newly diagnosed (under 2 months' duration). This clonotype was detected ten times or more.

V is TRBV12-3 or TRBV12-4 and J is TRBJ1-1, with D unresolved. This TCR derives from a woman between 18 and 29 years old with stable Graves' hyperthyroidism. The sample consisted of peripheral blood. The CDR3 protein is CASSRRYTRFRMNTEAFF. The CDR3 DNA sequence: TGTGCCAGCAGCAGGAGGTACACTAGATTCAGGATGAACACTGAAGCTTTCTTT.